This TCR beta chain is from a study of blood T cell repertoires in COVID-19. Study information: From the United States, Italy and Spain came samples of acute and convalescent COVID-19.

The CDR3 length is 13 residues. With 2 bases removed from V and 7 bases from J, the gap between germline ends came to 12 bases. CDR1 and CDR2 from the germline V gene are GTSNPN and SVGIG (reference sequence). The repertoire was sequenced with immunoSEQ multiplex PCR; TCRdb's copy has only in-frame clones and lacks some. The data show 100,000 or so clones, around 88% seen once. Sequences were obtained from peripheral blood. This chain links TRBV30 with TRBJ1-5, with no clear D. This clonotype originated in a human donor with acute or convalescent COVID-19. The donor label of this sample is uncertain. The CDR3 DNA follows: TGTGCCTGGAGTAATGCGGGCCGACAGCCCCAGCATTTT. Its translation: CAWSNAGRQPQHF.